Presented here are 17 T cell receptor beta chains from one specimen sequenced in a study of metastatic and nonmetastatic thyroid tumors. No treatment of any kind had been given to any patient before thyroid surgery. With MiXCR, TCRdb reprocessed the PCR reads. The data hold roughly 41,000 clones, with roughly a sixth observed a single time. Sequenced: blood. The origin of the receptors is a female donor with papillary thyroid cancer or a benign thyroid nodule (not recorded which). Some clones in this sample may be carry-over from other donors' samples.

This clone was observed a handful of times. J is TRBJ2-3 and V is TRBV5-1, with 8 nucleotides matching TRBD1. Trimming at V came to 6 bases and at J to 2 bases, leaving 11 bases not matched to a gene. The germline V gene encodes CDR1 SGHRS and CDR2 YFSETQ. The CDR3 consists of 16 residues. For the CDR3, the DNA is TGCGCCAGCAAACCCTCAGGGGGCGCCTTCACAGATACGCAGTATTTT. This encodes CASKPSGGAFTDTQYF.

This clone occurred many times. The rearrangement joins TRBV12-3 or TRBV12-4 to TRBJ2-7; D remains ambiguous. V shed 2 bases and J shed 6 bases, with 17 bases lying between them. The length of the CDR3 is 15 residues. Here the CDR3 DNA reads TGTGCCAGCAGTTTACCGCAGGCGGCGAAAGGCGAGCAGTACTTC. Translated: CASSLPQAAKGEQYF.

This clone was recorded at least ten times. J is TRBJ2-4 and V is TRBV20-1; TRBD1 aligns across 8 bases. Germline CDR1 reads DFQATT; CDR2 reads SNEGSKA (reference sequence). This CDR3 region has 13 residues. Germline trimming cut 2 bases from V and 6 bases from J; bases unmatched to any gene: 3. The CDR3 loop reads CSARTGGRNIQYF. The CDR3 DNA follows: TGCAGTGCTAGAACAGGGGGGAGAAACATTCAGTACTTC.

This clone was seen repeatedly, ten times or more. V and J are TRBV20-1 and TRBJ1-6; TRBD1 agrees at 7 bases. The ends lost 6 bases at V and 9 bases at J; junction bases unmatched: 8. Germline CDR1 and CDR2: DFQATT and SNEGSKA (reference sequence). CDR3 size: 13 residues. Here the CDR3 reads CSARQGWGSPLHF. CDR3 DNA sequence: TGCAGTGCCAGACAGGGTTGGGGTTCACCCCTCCACTTT.

This clone was seen ten or more times. The gene calls are TRBV29-1 and TRBJ2-1; 9 bases agree with TRBD2. V dropped 7 bases and J dropped 6; count of bases not matched to a gene: 10. The CDR3 is made up of 14 amino acids. The germline V gene encodes CDR1 SQVTM and CDR2 ANQGSEA. CDR3 sequence: CSANVAGAGNEQFF. The CDR3 region has the DNA TGCAGCGCTAATGTAGCGGGAGCGGGCAATGAGCAGTTCTTC.

This clone was counted ten times or more. CDR3 region: CASSMGGAPYEQYF. The CDR3 DNA sequence: TGTGCCAGTAGTATGGGTGGGGCGCCCTACGAGCAGTACTTC. The chain uses TRBV19 and TRBJ2-7; TRBD1 might be the D (5 bases). Trimming stripped 3 bases from V and 2 bases from J, with 11 bases between. CDR1 is LNHDA, CDR2 SQIVND, per germline (reference sequence). CDR3 length equals 14 residues.

This clone has ten or more counts. At one end the junction does not follow the germline gene, possibly because of a read error. The chain uses TRBV20-1 and TRBJ1-5; tentatively, D is TRBD1 (5 bases). CDR3 length equals 15 residues. Germline assignment: CDR1 DFQATT and CDR2 SNEGSKA (reference sequence). The CDR3 nucleotides are TGTGGTGGGGCAGGGCTTCATACTAGCAATCAGCCCCAGCATTTT. Protein: CGGAGLHTSNQPQHF.

A few counts support this clone. The chain uses TRBV6-1 and TRBJ2-2; D perhaps matches TRBD2 (6 bases). The CDR3 covers 15 residues. Trimming took off 5 bases at V and 5 bases at J, with 15 bases between the two ends. From germline, CDR1 is MNHNS and CDR2 SASEGT. This CDR3 is CASSKPGLLTGELFF. The CDR3 bases are TGTGCCAGCAGTAAGCCGGGACTCTTGACCGGGGAGCTGTTTTTT.

This clone was seen a handful of times. V usage is TRBV6-2 or TRBV6-3 and J usage is TRBJ2-7; TRBD2 might be the D (5 bases). The CDR3 extends over 14 amino acids. V dropped 6 bases and J dropped 0 bases, with 12 bases sitting between them. Per germline, CDR1 MNHEY and CDR2 SVGEGT. CDR3 sequence (DNA): TGTGCCAGCAGCCCCGGACTCGCCTCCTACGAGCAGTACTTC. This gives the protein CASSPGLASYEQYF.

This sequence joins TRBV6-2 or TRBV6-3 and TRBJ2-7; 13 nucleotides agree with TRBD2. Germline CDR1 is MNHEY and CDR2 is SVGEGT. The CDR3 covers 15 residues. Trimming removed 6 bases from V and 4 bases from J; junction bases left unmatched: 6. CDR3 loop: CASSWTSGRSYEQYF. In DNA form, the CDR3 reads TGTGCCAGCAGCTGGACTAGCGGGAGATCGTACGAGCAGTACTTC.

This CDR3 reads CASSLGESGANVLTF. In nucleotides, the CDR3 is TGTGCCAGCAGCTTAGGGGAGTCTGGGGCCAACGTCCTGACTTTC. V is TRBV11-3 and J is TRBJ2-6, with TRBD2 as a possible D gene (5 bases). Germline V gives CDR1 SGHNT, CDR2 YENEEA. Between the trimmed V and J ends, which lost 1 base and 1 base, there was a span of 5 bases. This CDR3 spans 15 amino acids.

There are many counts of this clone. The V and J genes are TRBV6-1 and TRBJ2-3; 12 bases are shared with TRBD2. With V trimmed by 5 bases and J by 8 bases, 8 bases remained unmatched. Germline loops: CDR1 MNHNS, CDR2 SASEGT. The CDR3 runs 15 residues. In DNA, the CDR3 is TGTGCCAGCAGTCCTAGGACTAGCGGGACTCGTACGCAGTATTTT. It codes for CASSPRTSGTRTQYF.

Ten or more counts support this clone. This chain uses TRBV29-1 with TRBJ2-7; D is possibly TRBD1 (5 bases). This CDR3 spans 13 amino acids. The germline V gene has CDR1 SQVTM and CDR2 ANQGSEA. V lost 4 bases to trimming and J lost 0 bases, with 10 bases between them. CDR3 in amino acids: CSVVQGLSYEQYF. DNA of the CDR3: TGCAGCGTTGTGCAGGGCCTCTCCTACGAGCAGTACTTC.

This clone was counted ten times or more. As DNA, the CDR3 is TGTGCCAGCAGTTTTTTAAGGGCCGGGGAGCTGTTTTTT. Its protein is CASSFLRAGELFF. The chain recombines TRBV12-3 or TRBV12-4 with TRBJ2-2, with D uncertain. This CDR3 has 13 residues. The V end was cut by 3 bases, the J end by 6 bases, with 8 bases between.

There are a few counts of this clone. J is TRBJ2-3 and V is TRBV6-1; D is possibly TRBD1 (8 bases). Per the germline V gene, CDR1 is MNHNS and CDR2 is SASEGT. The CDR3 covers 16 residues. V shed 4 bases and J shed 8 bases, with 22 bases lying between them. CDR3 DNA sequence: TGTGCCAGCAGTGTCACAGGGGGGGGGTACGAGGTTACGCAGTATTTT. Translated: CASSVTGGGYEVTQYF.

This clone was recorded at least ten times. The chain is built from TRBV9 and TRBJ2-2, with a tentative D call TRBD2 (6 bases). Germline-derived CDR1 and CDR2 are SGDLS and YYNGEE. This CDR3 is 15 amino acids long. V lost 0 bases and J 1 base, leaving 7 bases between the germline ends. CDR3 sequence: CASSVGGENTGELFF. CDR3 sequence (DNA): TGTGCCAGCAGCGTAGGGGGGGAGAACACCGGGGAGCTGTTTTTT.

This clone came up many times. The germline gene is not matched at one end of the junction; a read error may be the cause. The chain links TRBV11-3 to TRBJ2-2, with 7 bases fitting TRBD1. There are 14 residues in the CDR3. Looked up from germline, CDR1 is SGHNT and CDR2 is YENEEA. This CDR3 reads CASRLGGSTRELFF. CDR3 coding DNA: TGTGCCAGCAGGTTAGGGGGCAGCACCAGGGAGCTGTTTTTT.